This T cell receptor (beta chain) comes out of a study of control samples from healthy donors and cancer patients. The CDR3 covers 15 residues. V dropped 1 base and J dropped 3 bases, with 10 bases sitting between them. The germline gives CDR1 SEHNR, CDR2 FQNEAQ (reference sequence). Clones were read by immunoSEQ multiplex PCR, and TCRdb kept only the in-frame ones, dropping some. The sample has 95,000 to 150,000 clones; approximately 90% are singletons. This receptor was taken from a woman younger than 30 in good health. This chain connects TRBV7-9 to TRBJ1-5; no reliable D call. Sequenced input: blood. This chain's CDR3 is CASSLGSSNNQPQHF. The CDR3 coding sequence is TGTGCCAGCAGCTTAGGGAGCAGCAACAATCAGCCCCAGCATTTT.